The 10 T cell receptor beta chains in this list originate from one sample, sequenced in a study of T cell clonality in common variable immunodeficiency. Here immunoSEQ multiplex PCR was the method, and the copy in TCRdb shows in-frame clones only, minus some. The sample includes roughly 42,000 clones, none of them occurring once. The sequenced sample was peripheral blood mononuclear cells. These receptor sequences come from a person aged 18 to 70 in good health.

This clone was counted only a few times. The read stops 3 residues short of the end of the CDR3; the missing end is completed from the germline J gene. The rearrangement uses TRBV19 and TRBJ2-7; 9 nucleotides agree with TRBD2. Unmatched junction bases numbered 3, after V lost 3 bases and J lost 0 bases. CDR1 is LNHDA and CDR2 is SQIVND in the germline V gene (reference sequence). The CDR3 totals 15 residues. Incomplete CDR3 DNA: TGTGCCAGTAGTATCGGTAGCGGGGGCTCCTACGAG. It codes for CASSIGSGGSYE. In full, the CDR3 is CASSIGSGGSYEQYF.

This clone showed up many times. The CDR3 extends 3 residues past the end of the read, so its final part is completed from the germline J gene. This chain uses TRBV7-2 with TRBJ1-3; D is unresolved. V lost 8 bases and J 4 bases, leaving 12 bases between the germline ends. The germline V gene encodes CDR1 SGHTA and CDR2 FQGNSA. The CDR3 has 13 amino acids. CDR3 loop: CASGEAIGNTIYF. Incomplete CDR3 DNA: TGTGCCAGCGGTGAGGCAATCGGAAACACC. Using reference TRBV7-2 and TRBJ1-3 for the parts outside the CDR3, the full variable domain is GAGVSQSPSNKVTEKGKDVELRCDPISGHTALYWYRQSLGQGLEFLIYFQGNSAPDKSGLPSDRFSAERTGGSVSTLTIQRTQQEDSAVYLCASGEAIGNTIYFGEGSWLTVV.

This clone showed up many times. The read comes to an end 3 residues before the CDR3 does, leaving the germline J gene to fill in the end. This chain uses TRBV7-9 with TRBJ2-7; D might be TRBD2 (7 bases). The germline V and J ends were trimmed by 4 bases and 2 bases, with 12 bases remaining between them. CDR3 length equals 14 residues. CDR1 SEHNR and CDR2 FQNEAQ come from the germline V gene (reference sequence). CDR3 amino acids: CASSWGGATYEQYF. The sequenced part of the CDR3 DNA is TGTGCCAGCAGCTGGGGGGGGGCCACCTACGAG.

This clone was found a few times. The read terminates 3 residues ahead of where the CDR3 ends, so the germline J gene completes it. V gene TRBV20-1 combines with J gene TRBJ1-2, with D perhaps matching TRBD1 (5 bases). This CDR3 contains 13 residues. Germline V CDR1 and CDR2: DFQATT, SNEGSKA (reference sequence). CDR3 residues: CSARGTSEYDYTF. The CDR3 DNA, read in part, is TGCAGTGCTAGGGGGACTAGCGAGTACGAC.

This clone appeared many times. The read halts 3 residues ahead of the CDR3 end, with the missing end drawn from the germline J gene. V gene TRBV6-2 or TRBV6-3 combines with J gene TRBJ2-7; D uncertain. With 6 bases removed from V and 1 base from J, the gap between germline ends came to 13 bases. This CDR3 is 14 amino acids long. CDR1 MNHEY and CDR2 SVGEGT come from the germline V gene. CDR3 residues: CASSPYKNSYEQYF. The CDR3 DNA, read in part, is TGTGCCAGCAGCCCGTACAAAAATTCCTACGAG.

This clone was observed many times. The CDR3 end is not reached by the read, which stops 3 residues before it; the germline J gene fills it in. This chain joins TRBV20-1 and TRBJ2-7; 13 bases fit TRBD2. After removal of 2 bases from V and 3 bases from J, the junction contained 7 bases not matched to a gene. CDR1 is DFQATT, CDR2 SNEGSKA, per germline (reference sequence). The CDR3 spans 16 residues. CDR3 residues: CSARKMGTSGNYEQYF. Partial CDR3 DNA: TGCAGTGCTAGAAAAATGGGGACTAGCGGGAACTACGAG.

To note about this clone: The missing CDR3 end, 3 residues past where the read stops, is filled in from the germline J gene. The chain joins TRBV19 to TRBJ1-6, with 9 bases fitting TRBD1. The CDR3 contains 14 residues. Trimming at V came to 4 bases and at J to 10 bases, leaving 5 bases not matched to a gene. The germline V gene encodes CDR1 LNHDA and CDR2 SQIVND (reference sequence). The CDR3 protein is CASSTGQGFSPLHF. CDR3 DNA, as far as it was read: TGTGCCAGTAGTACAGGACAGGGGTTCTCACCC.

This clone was found many times. From the germline J gene comes the end of the CDR3, since the read stops 3 residues before it. This chain joins TRBV5-8 and TRBJ2-3; a possible D gene is TRBD1 (5 bases). This CDR3 is 15 amino acids long. V lost 4 bases, J lost 0 bases, and 12 bases lay in between. CDR1 and CDR2 (germline): SGHTS, YDEGEE. The CDR3 sequence: CASSALGVSTDTQYF. The part of the CDR3 DNA that was read is TGTGCCAGCAGCGCCTTAGGGGTTAGCACAGATACG.

This clone came up many times. The CDR3 end lies 3 residues beyond the end of the read and is filled in from the germline J gene. V and J are TRBV5-1 and TRBJ2-7; D may be TRBD2 (5 bases). Germline V CDR1 and CDR2: SGHRS, YFSETQ. CDR3 length equals 14 residues. V gave up 1 base and J gave up 3 bases, with 11 bases separating them. CDR3 bases read: TGCGCCAGCAGCTTGACGGGGATCGACTACGAG. This translates into CASSLTGIDYE. From start to end, the CDR3 is CASSLTGIDYEQYF.

In its sample, this clone was seen many times. The DNA ends 3 residues before the CDR3 does, and the rest of the CDR3 is filled in from the germline J gene. This chain connects TRBV12-3 or TRBV12-4 to TRBJ2-4; D might be TRBD2 (6 bases). Trimming stripped 5 bases from V and 4 bases from J, with 15 bases between. This CDR3 comprises 15 residues. The CDR3 spells CASSGDSGTKNIQYF. CDR3 bases read: TGTGCCAGCAGTGGGGACTCCGGGACGAAAAACATT.